This entry lists 26 T cell receptor beta chains sequenced from one sample in a study of siplizumab effects on memory and regulatory T cells (dated by TCRdb to between 2017 and 2020). Library preparation used the immunoSEQ multiplex PCR assay. TCRdb obtained this table from immuneACCESS and retained in-frame rearrangements with V and J assigned. These tables miss some clones; where compared with another copy, unresolved V genes account for less than half of the shortfall, and the remainder is unexplained. The sample table holds 70,000 to 95,000 clones, of which approximately 93% were seen once. Together, the top ten hold 5.5% to 7.5% of the sample. The sequencing sample was made of CD8+ T cells sorted from blood. The receptors shown here come from a human donor in good health.

This rearrangement joins TRBV14 to TRBJ1-2, with D tentatively TRBD1 (6 bases). The length of the CDR3 is 16 residues. The V and J ends lost 1 base and 5 bases respectively, with 17 bases between them. Per germline, CDR1 SGHDN and CDR2 FVKESK. The CDR3 DNA is TGTGCCAGCAGCCAAGCCTTTGGGGGCTACGCTTATGGCTACACCTTC. Its translation is CASSQAFGGYAYGYTF.

J is TRBJ2-7 and V is TRBV2; 7 bases align to TRBD2. CDR3 length: 16 residues. The V segment lost 3 bases and the J segment 6 bases; nucleotides outside the gene matches: 14. Germline V gene data show CDR1 as SNHLY and CDR2 as FYNNEI. The CDR3 nucleotides read TGTGCCAGCAGTGACCCCTCTGGGGCGGGAGTTTCCGAGCAGTACTTC. Protein: CASSDPSGAGVSEQYF.

This clone was seen a few times. V gene TRBV7-2 combines with J gene TRBJ2-3, with D perhaps matching TRBD2 (6 bases). Germline CDR1 and CDR2: SGHTA and FQGNSA. V was trimmed by 1 base and J by 9 bases, leaving 8 bases between them. The CDR3 covers 12 residues. In DNA form, the CDR3 reads TGTGCCAGCAGCTTAGTTGCGGGGACGCAGTATTTT. This codes for CASSLVAGTQYF.

The rearrangement links TRBV27 to TRBJ2-5; D is undetermined. The germline V and J ends were trimmed by 5 bases and 5 bases, with 18 bases remaining between them. The V gene's germline CDR1 is MNHEY and CDR2 SMNVEV (reference sequence). The length of the CDR3 is 15 residues. The CDR3 sequence: CASSPIDTFYETQYF. The CDR3 coding sequence is TGTGCCAGCAGTCCGATCGACACCTTCTACGAGACCCAGTACTTC.

The V and J genes are TRBV27 and TRBJ1-5, with D tentatively TRBD1 (5 bases). Germline CDR1 MNHEY, CDR2 SMNVEV (reference sequence). V lost 3 bases and J lost 1, with 7 bases in between. The CDR3 has 14 residues. CDR3 in amino acids: CASSFQGSNQPQHF. The DNA of the CDR3 is TGTGCCAGCAGTTTTCAGGGAAGCAATCAGCCCCAGCATTTT.

This clone was found once. V and J are TRBV7-9 and TRBJ2-3, with D perhaps matching TRBD1 (5 bases). In germline, CDR1 is SEHNR, CDR2 FQNEAQ (reference sequence). Trimming shortened V by 2 bases and J by 5 bases, and 14 bases separated the two germline ends. The CDR3 has 15 residues. CDR3 nucleotides: TGTGCCAGCAGCTTATTCCAGGGCGGCGTAGATACGCAGTATTTT. Amino acids: CASSLFQGGVDTQYF.

The V gene is TRBV5-1, the J gene TRBJ1-2; the D gene is possibly TRBD1 (5 bases). Germline CDR1 reads SGHRS; CDR2 reads YFSETQ. Trimming took 4 bases from V and 4 from J, leaving 14 bases between them. The CDR3 extends over 14 amino acids. CDR3 sequence reads: CASSGGRNTYGYTF. Here the CDR3 DNA reads TGCGCCAGCAGCGGGGGTCGGAACACCTATGGCTACACCTTC.

V is TRBV14 and J is TRBJ2-7; weak D call: TRBD2 (6 bases). Trimming pared 4 bases from V and 4 bases from J, leaving 26 bases between. CDR3 length: 18 amino acids. Germline assignment: CDR1 SGHDN and CDR2 FVKESK. The CDR3 DNA reads TGTGCCAGCAGCCCAAGGTACGGGAATGCGGGACCTAGATACGAGCAGTACTTC. It encodes CASSPRYGNAGPRYEQYF.

The chain links TRBV5-6 to TRBJ1-5; D may be TRBD1 (5 bases). V was trimmed by 1 base and J by 2 bases, leaving 13 bases between them. The CDR3 is made up of 16 amino acids. Germline V gene sequence: CDR1 SGHDT, CDR2 YYEEEE. As DNA, the CDR3 is TGTGCCAGCAGCTTGTACAGGCCTAGGGGCAATCAGCCCCAGCATTTT. Translated, it gives CASSLYRPRGNQPQHF. Using reference TRBV5-6 and TRBJ1-5 for the parts outside the CDR3, the full variable domain is DAGVTQSPTHLIKTRGQQVTLRCSPKSGHDTVSWYQQALGQGPQFIFQYYEEEERQRGNFPDRFSGHQFPNYSSELNVNALLLGDSALYLCASSLYRPRGNQPQHFGDGTRLSIL.

The J gene is TRBJ1-2, the V gene TRBV6-1; no firm D call. Germline CDR1 MNHNS, CDR2 SASEGT. Trimming stripped 2 bases from V and 4 bases from J, with 14 bases between. This CDR3 region has 15 residues. CDR3 region: CASSEWRSGSYGYTF. The CDR3 bases are TGTGCCAGCAGTGAATGGCGGTCGGGCAGCTATGGCTACACCTTC.

This sequence joins TRBV7-2 and TRBJ1-1; D possibly corresponds to TRBD1 (6 bases). V was clipped by 6 bases and J by 1 base, with 15 bases between them. This CDR3 is 15 amino acids long. Germline assignment: CDR1 SGHTA and CDR2 FQGNSA. In nucleotides, the CDR3 is TGTGCCAGCAGGTTGGACAGACTTTCGAACACTGAAGCTTTCTTT. Translation gives CASRLDRLSNTEAFF.

The V call is TRBV7-6, the J call TRBJ2-7; no definite D call. The germline V gene has CDR1 SGHVS and CDR2 FNYEAQ. This CDR3 has 15 amino acids. The V end was cut by 5 bases, the J end by 0 bases, with 14 bases between. The CDR3 is CASSPDKDGSYEQYF. The CDR3 DNA reads TGTGCCAGCAGCCCCGACAAGGACGGCTCCTACGAGCAGTACTTC. The variable domain in full, completed from reference TRBV7-6 and TRBJ2-7, reads GAGVSQSPRYKVTKRGQDVALRCDPISGHVSLYWYRQALGQGPEFLTYFNYEAQQDKSGLPNDRFSAERPEGSISTLTIQRTEQRDSAMYRCASSPDKDGSYEQYFGPGTRLTVT.

This clone was seen only once. The chain is built from TRBV27 and TRBJ2-7; TRBD2 matches 13 bases. The V and J ends lost 5 bases and 3 bases, in that order; junction bases with no gene match: 7. CDR1 is MNHEY, CDR2 SMNVEV, per germline (reference sequence). This CDR3 contains 16 residues. The CDR3 region is CASSLRTSGGFYEQYF. The CDR3 nucleotides are TGTGCCAGCAGTCTCCGGACTAGCGGGGGATTCTACGAGCAGTACTTC.

This clone was picked up a small number of times. The CDR3 nucleotides are TGTGCCTGGAGCCTAACCTACACTGAAGCTTTCTTT. Residues: CAWSLTYTEAFF. The chain carries TRBV30 and TRBJ1-1, with D unclear. Germline values: CDR1 GTSNPN, CDR2 SVGIG (reference sequence). The CDR3 covers 12 residues. Trimming took 3 bases from V and 3 from J, leaving 8 bases between them.

The J gene is TRBJ1-5, the V gene TRBV4-1, with 9 bases lining up with TRBD1. With 5 bases clipped from V and 3 bases from J, the junction kept 5 bases outside the gene matches. Germline V gene data show CDR1 as MGHRA and CDR2 as YSYEKL. The CDR3 runs 15 residues. The CDR3: CASSTTGGPNQPQHF. The CDR3 region has the DNA TGCGCCAGCAGCACGACAGGGGGACCCAATCAGCCCCAGCATTTT.

The V and J genes are TRBV7-8 and TRBJ2-1, with 10 nucleotides matching TRBD2. The CDR3 contains 17 residues. The germline V gene has CDR1 SGHVS and CDR2 FQNEAQ. V dropped 1 base and J dropped 0; count of bases not matched to a gene: 3. CDR3 sequence reads: CASSLEAGGSSYNEQFF. The CDR3 DNA reads as TGTGCCAGCAGCTTAGAAGCGGGGGGGAGCTCCTACAATGAGCAGTTCTTC.

The chain joins TRBV6-1 to TRBJ1-5; D is unclear. V was trimmed by 2 bases and J by 4 bases, leaving 15 bases between them. The germline CDR1 and CDR2 sequences are MNHNS and SASEGT. The CDR3 has 16 residues. Here the CDR3 DNA reads TGTGCCAGCAGTGAATGGAACGCTGGGGAAAATCAGCCCCAGCATTTT. Its protein is CASSEWNAGENQPQHF.

V gene TRBV9 combines with J gene TRBJ2-2; D remains unclear. The germline gives CDR1 SGDLS, CDR2 YYNGEE. V lost 4 bases and J 3 bases, leaving 13 bases between the germline ends. CDR3 length equals 15 residues. CDR3 amino acids: CASSPSVMDTGELFF. CDR3 sequence (DNA): TGTGCCAGCAGCCCCAGTGTCATGGACACCGGGGAGCTGTTTTTT.

The rearrangement uses TRBV4-1 and TRBJ2-7; D is undetermined. Germline values: CDR1 MGHRA, CDR2 YSYEKL. Deletions cut 0 bases from V and 0 bases from J, with 9 bases between. This CDR3 is built from 15 residues. CDR3 loop: CASSQERRSSYEQYF. CDR3 in DNA: TGCGCCAGCAGCCAAGAAAGAAGGAGCTCCTACGAGCAGTACTTC.

The chain has TRBV6-5 and TRBJ2-7; D gene unclear. Germline V gene lookup returns CDR1 MNHEY and CDR2 SVGAGI. The CDR3 has 12 residues. With 4 bases removed from V and 10 bases from J, the gap between germline ends came to 14 bases. This CDR3 reads CASSSDQESQYF. In DNA, the CDR3 is TGTGCCAGCAGTTCCGATCAGGAGTCTCAGTACTTC.

This chain links TRBV4-1 with TRBJ1-4; D is ambiguous. Between the trimmed V and J ends, which lost 2 bases and 4 bases, there was a span of 8 bases. CDR1 is MGHRA and CDR2 is YSYEKL in the germline V gene. The CDR3 length is 14 residues. CDR3 coding DNA: TGCGCCAGCAGCCAATTATTAGGTAATGAAAAACTGTTTTTT. It yields the protein CASSQLLGNEKLFF.

The count of this clone is one. The chain joins TRBV27 to TRBJ1-5, with D uncertain. Germline V lookup: CDR1 MNHEY, CDR2 SMNVEV (reference sequence). CDR3 size: 14 residues. Trimming removed 2 bases from V and 5 bases from J, with 10 bases in between. Here the CDR3 DNA reads TGTGCCAGCAGTTTAAGTGAGGGCTATCAGCCCCAGCATTTT. This gives the protein CASSLSEGYQPQHF.

The chain links TRBV6-1 to TRBJ1-1; TRBD1 matches 9 bases. J lost 4 bases, V lost 6 bases, and 9 bases had no gene match. CDR3 size: 15 residues. Germline lookup yields CDR1 MNHNS and CDR2 SASEGT. CDR3 DNA: TGTGCCAGCAGCCTACAGGGGGCTCATTTCACTGAAGCTTTCTTT. This encodes CASSLQGAHFTEAFF.

This chain connects TRBV7-9 to TRBJ2-2; 7 bases line up with TRBD2. This CDR3 is built from 16 residues. From germline, CDR1 is SEHNR and CDR2 FQNEAQ (reference sequence). With 5 bases clipped from V and 6 bases from J, the junction kept 12 bases outside the gene matches. CDR3 sequence: CASSGTAGAASGELFF. The DNA for the CDR3 is TGTGCCAGCAGCGGAACGGCGGGAGCGGCTTCCGGGGAGCTGTTTTTT.

The chain carries TRBV27 and TRBJ2-7; D may be TRBD1 or TRBD2 (7 bases each). Trimming left V 8 bases short and J 3 bases short, with 14 bases between. Germline CDR1 MNHEY, CDR2 SMNVEV (reference sequence). The CDR3 is made up of 13 amino acids. The CDR3 coding sequence is TGTGCCAGCGGCGACAGGGAGGGCTACGAGCAGTACTTC. Translation gives CASGDREGYEQYF.

V is TRBV9 and J is TRBJ2-7; tentatively, D is TRBD1 or TRBD2 (5 bases each). Germline V gives CDR1 SGDLS, CDR2 YYNGEE. The CDR3 has 14 amino acids. Trimming cost V 5 bases and J 0 bases, with 12 bases left between them. The CDR3 nucleotides are TGTGCCAGCAGTTCCGGGACGAACTCCTACGAGCAGTACTTC. It codes for CASSSGTNSYEQYF.